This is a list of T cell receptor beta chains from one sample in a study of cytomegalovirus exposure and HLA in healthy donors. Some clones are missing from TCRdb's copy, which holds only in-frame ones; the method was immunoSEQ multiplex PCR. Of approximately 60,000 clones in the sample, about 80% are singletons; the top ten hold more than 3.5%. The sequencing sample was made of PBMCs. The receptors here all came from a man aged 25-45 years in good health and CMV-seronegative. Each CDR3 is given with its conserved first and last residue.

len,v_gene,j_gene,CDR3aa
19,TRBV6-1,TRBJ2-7,CASSEVPGLAGGPAYEQYF
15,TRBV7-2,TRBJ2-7,CASSLAHPDRDGQYF
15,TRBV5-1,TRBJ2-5,CASSLEQGSRETQYF
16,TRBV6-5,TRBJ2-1,CASSFTLSGVYNEQFF
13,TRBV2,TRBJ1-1,CASSTTPTAWAFF
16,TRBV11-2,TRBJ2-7,CASSLGNRGSSYEQYF
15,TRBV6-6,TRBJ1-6,CASRLTGGSNSPLHF
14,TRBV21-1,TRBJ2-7,CASSKVPGAYEQYF
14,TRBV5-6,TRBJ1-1,CASSPIRGLAEAFF
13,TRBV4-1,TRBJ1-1,CASSQDTGVWAFF
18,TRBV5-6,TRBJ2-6,CASSPRQGSGSGANVLTF
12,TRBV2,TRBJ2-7,CASKAGSYEQYF
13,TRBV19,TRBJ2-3,CATKRGGTDTQYF
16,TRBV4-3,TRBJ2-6,CASSQGLNSGANVLTF
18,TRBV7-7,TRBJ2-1,CASSASDRGPYSYNEQFF
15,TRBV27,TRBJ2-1,CASSPPGLFYNEQFF
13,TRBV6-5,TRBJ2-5,CASSFRTVETQYF
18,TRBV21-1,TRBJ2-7,CASSNGSGNPSSCPEQYF
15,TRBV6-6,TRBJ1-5,CASTEGTADSQPQHF
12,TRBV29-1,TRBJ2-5,CSAQQGTETQYF
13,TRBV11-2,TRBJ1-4,CASSETGSGKLFF
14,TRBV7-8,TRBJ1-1,CASSPRDTNTEAFF
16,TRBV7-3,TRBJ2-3,CASSLTGRVGADTQYF
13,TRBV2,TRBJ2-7,CASSEQGIDEQYF
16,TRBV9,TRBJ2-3,CASSSRLAGSTDTQYF
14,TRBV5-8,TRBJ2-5,CASSLGSGGETQYF
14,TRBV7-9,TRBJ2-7,CSSSPRTSSYEQYF
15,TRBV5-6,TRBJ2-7,CASSSPSGTYYEQYF
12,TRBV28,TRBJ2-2,CASRGGAGELFF
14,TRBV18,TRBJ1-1,CASSPGQGGTEAFF
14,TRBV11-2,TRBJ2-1,CASSTRGRDYEQFF
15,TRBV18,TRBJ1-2,CASSPPDRPHYGYTF
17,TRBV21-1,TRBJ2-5,CASSKVWRGLVKETQYF
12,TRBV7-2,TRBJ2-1,CASSPSRGEQFF
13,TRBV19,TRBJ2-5,CASSIYSRETQYF
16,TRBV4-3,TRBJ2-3,CASSQDGAHGTDTQYF
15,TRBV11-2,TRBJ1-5,CASSGGTGENQPQHF
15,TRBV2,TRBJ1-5,CASRTTGGENQPQHF
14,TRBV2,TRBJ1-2,CASSENRGPYGYTF
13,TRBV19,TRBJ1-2,CASSVGQGYGYTF
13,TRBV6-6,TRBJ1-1,CASRRGGDTEAFF
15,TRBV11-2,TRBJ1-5,CASSPGTVSNQPQHF
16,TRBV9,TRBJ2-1,CASSVFGTSGSYEQFF
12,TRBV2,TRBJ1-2,CASKGQIYGYTF
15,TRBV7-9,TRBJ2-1,CASSLGTSGGGEQFF
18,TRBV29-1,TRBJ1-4,CSVEMPPAAGAEDEKLFF
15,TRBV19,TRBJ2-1,CASSIDAGPHNEQFF
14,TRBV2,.,CASSETEAYYEQYF